Shown below are 24 T cell receptor beta chains from a single sample sequenced in a study of blood T cell repertoires in COVID-19. Measured with immunoSEQ multiplex PCR; TCRdb has only the in-frame clones, and not every one. The sample shows 110,000 or so clones, about 85% of them seen only once. The sample consisted of peripheral blood. The receptors stem from a human donor in a cohort sampled during active COVID-19.

J is TRBJ2-7 and V is TRBV15; D unclear. The CDR3 is 14 residues long. Germline V gene sequence: CDR1 LNHNV, CDR2 YYDKDF (reference sequence). Trimming stripped 1 base from V and 3 bases from J, with 10 bases between. In DNA, the CDR3 is TGTGCCACCAGCAGAGGGGCCAACAGCTACGAGCAGTACTTC. Its translation: CATSRGANSYEQYF.

A single count supports this clone. In DNA form, the CDR3 reads TGTGCCACCAGCAGAGATGGGGACTCACGTAGCACAGATACGCAGTATTTT. Amino acids: CATSRDGDSRSTDTQYF. This chain uses TRBV15 with TRBJ2-3; D is possibly TRBD2 (6 bases). The V end was cut by 0 bases, the J end by 0 bases, with 13 bases between. The CDR3 spans 17 residues. The germline V gene has CDR1 LNHNV and CDR2 YYDKDF (reference sequence).

V usage is TRBV25-1 and J usage is TRBJ2-3; 15 bases line up with TRBD2. Germline values: CDR1 MGHDK, CDR2 SYGVNS. This CDR3 contains 17 residues. V trimming: 8 bases; J trimming: 0 bases; junction bases outside the gene matches: 6. The CDR3: CASSGLAGGISTDTQYF. The DNA of the CDR3 is TGTGCCAGCTCCGGACTAGCGGGGGGGATAAGCACAGATACGCAGTATTTT. The whole variable domain, remainder taken from reference TRBV25-1 and TRBJ2-3, is EADIYQTPRYLVIGTGKKITLECSQTMGHDKMYWYQQDPGMELHLIHYSYGVNSTEKGDLSSESTVSRIRTEHFPLTLESARPSHTSQYLCASSGLAGGISTDTQYFGPGTRLTVL.

Of note for this clone: This CDR3 is also generated by other DNA sequences in the sample. V is TRBV7-2 and J is TRBJ1-5, with 10 bases identical to TRBD1. J lost 4 bases, V lost 5 bases, and 5 bases had no gene match. Germline CDR1 is SGHTA and CDR2 is FQGNSA. The CDR3 runs 15 residues. The CDR3 protein is CASSLGDRGNQPQHF. Written as DNA, the CDR3 is TGTGCCAGCAGCCTGGGGGACAGGGGAAATCAGCCCCAGCATTTT.

The V call is TRBV13, the J call TRBJ1-1; 8 nucleotides agree with TRBD1. V dropped 5 bases and J dropped 4; count of bases not matched to a gene: 6. Germline V gene data show CDR1 as PRHDT and CDR2 as FYEKMQ (reference sequence). CDR3 length equals 14 residues. As DNA, the CDR3 is TGTGCCAGCAGCCCGAAGACAGGGGCCACTGAAGCTTTCTTT. Translating gives CASSPKTGATEAFF.

This CDR3 reads CASRNDRGPGHTQYF. The CDR3, as DNA: TGTGCCAGCAGGAATGACAGGGGCCCGGGTCATACGCAGTATTTT. The chain has TRBV27 and TRBJ2-3, with 8 bases matching TRBD1. The CDR3 runs to 15 residues. The germline gives CDR1 MNHEY, CDR2 SMNVEV (reference sequence). Unmatched junction bases numbered 12, after V lost 6 bases and J lost 7 bases.

This chain connects TRBV6-2 or TRBV6-3 to TRBJ2-1, with D possibly being TRBD1 (8 bases). Trimming cost V 4 bases and J 3 bases, with 19 bases left between them. CDR1 is MNHEY, CDR2 SVGEGT, per germline. The length of the CDR3 is 17 residues. CDR3: CASSSRTGRVVYNEQFF. DNA of the CDR3: TGTGCCAGCAGTTCTAGGACAGGGAGGGTTGTCTACAATGAGCAGTTCTTC.

The chain recombines TRBV4-1 with TRBJ2-6; the D gene is possibly TRBD1 (5 bases). Germline V gene data show CDR1 as MGHRA and CDR2 as YSYEKL. The CDR3 runs to 16 residues. The germline V and J ends were trimmed by 0 bases and 0 bases, with 6 bases remaining between them. The CDR3 protein is CASSQDQGSGANVLTF. CDR3 nucleotide sequence: TGCGCCAGCAGCCAAGATCAGGGCTCTGGGGCCAACGTCCTGACTTTC.

The chain joins TRBV7-8 to TRBJ1-4; maybe TRBD1 (6 bases). Germline V lookup: CDR1 SGHVS, CDR2 FQNEAQ. This CDR3 is 15 amino acids long. The V and J ends lost 3 bases and 5 bases respectively, with 13 bases between them. The CDR3 sequence: CASSFGPGANEKLFF. Written as DNA, the CDR3 is TGTGCCAGCAGCTTCGGCCCAGGGGCCAATGAAAAACTGTTTTTT. The full variable domain, with the rest looked up from reference TRBV7-8 and TRBJ1-4, is GAGVSQSPRYKVAKRGQDVALRCDPISGHVSLFWYQQALGQGPEFLTYFQNEAQLDKSGLPSDRFFAERPEGSVSTLKIQRTQQEDSAVYLCASSFGPGANEKLFFGSGTQLSVL.

The chain carries TRBV9 and TRBJ1-5, with 9 bases that match TRBD1. This CDR3 region has 21 residues. Trimming at V came to 2 bases and at J to 1 base, leaving 19 bases not matched to a gene. Germline lookup yields CDR1 SGDLS and CDR2 YYNGEE. As DNA, the CDR3 is TGTGCCAGCAGCGTGCCCCGGACAGGGGAGATAAGAAGGTTGAGCAATCAGCCCCAGCATTTT. It translates to CASSVPRTGEIRRLSNQPQHF.

This clone was picked up a small number of times. This chain uses TRBV7-2 with TRBJ1-5, with a tentative D call TRBD1 (5 bases). The germline V and J ends were trimmed by 11 bases and 2 bases, with 16 bases remaining between them. CDR1 and CDR2 (germline): SGHTA, FQGNSA. This CDR3 is built from 14 residues. CDR3 protein: CAGSWGGGNQPQHF. The DNA of the CDR3 is TGTGCCGGAAGTTGGGGCGGCGGCAATCAGCCCCAGCATTTT.

This clone was detected only a few times. The DNA of the CDR3 is TGTGCCTGGAGTGTTCCCAGGGAGGTTTCACCCCTCCACTTT. Translating it yields CAWSVPREVSPLHF. The rearrangement uses TRBV30 and TRBJ1-6, with a weak D call TRBD1 (5 bases). V lost 0 bases to trimming and J lost 9 bases, with 12 bases between them. Germline assignment: CDR1 GTSNPN and CDR2 SVGIG (reference sequence). The CDR3 has 14 amino acids. Full variable domain (outside the CDR3, taken from reference TRBV30 and TRBJ1-6): SQTIHQWPATLVQPVGSPLSLECTVEGTSNPNLYWYRQAAGRGLQLLFYSVGIGQISSEVPQNLSASRPQDRQFILSSKKLLLSDSGFYLCAWSVPREVSPLHFGNGTRLTVT.

In this sample, this clone turned up a few times. The chain uses TRBV4-3 and TRBJ1-6; 9 bases map to TRBD1. The V gene end was trimmed by 1 base and the J gene end by 9 bases; junction bases not matched to a gene: 7. The CDR3 loop spans 16 amino acids. Per the germline V gene, CDR1 is LGHNA and CDR2 is YSLEER. Written as DNA, the CDR3 is TGCGCCAGCAGCCAAGGGACAGGGGAAAAGGCTTCACCCCTCCACTTT. This sequence encodes CASSQGTGEKASPLHF.

The rearrangement links TRBV3-1 (or the pseudogene TRBV3-2) to TRBJ2-1; 9 nucleotides match TRBD2. This CDR3 is 15 amino acids long. Trimming at V came to 8 bases and at J to 3 bases, leaving 8 bases not matched to a gene. The V gene's germline CDR1 is LGHDT and CDR2 YNNKEL (reference sequence). The CDR3 protein is CASGSGGLYYNEQFF. Written as DNA, the CDR3 is TGTGCCAGCGGGAGCGGGGGGCTATACTACAATGAGCAGTTCTTC.

With regard to this clone: One end of the junction varies from germline; a read error may be responsible. The chain uses TRBV6-5 and TRBJ2-1, with a weak D call TRBD2 (6 bases). Germline V gene data show CDR1 as MNHEY and CDR2 as SVGAGI. This CDR3 is built from 13 residues. In DNA, the CDR3 is TGTGCCAGCAGTTCTATCCGGGACTCCGAGCGGTTCTTC. It is translated as CASSSIRDSERFF.

V is TRBV19 and J is TRBJ1-1, with 9 bases aligning to TRBD1. The CDR3 is made up of 17 amino acids. After removal of 1 base from V and 3 bases from J, the junction contained 9 bases not matched to a gene. CDR1 is LNHDA, CDR2 SQIVND, per germline (reference sequence). The CDR3 bases are TGTGCCAGTAGTATAGGAGACAGGGGGATTCATGACACTGAAGCTTTCTTT. Its translation: CASSIGDRGIHDTEAFF.

The CDR3 DNA is TGTGCCTGGACCAGGGGGACCACCGGGGAGCTGTTTTTT. Its translation is CAWTRGTTGELFF. This sequence joins TRBV30 and TRBJ2-2, with TRBD1 identical over 7 bases. V dropped 4 bases and J dropped 4; count of bases not matched to a gene: 3. Germline CDR1 GTSNPN, CDR2 SVGIG (reference sequence). The CDR3 length is 13 residues.

The chain carries TRBV2 and TRBJ1-2, with 9 bases identical to TRBD1. The CDR3 totals 15 residues. V lost 6 bases and J lost 1; bases outside the gene matches: 6. Germline values: CDR1 SNHLY, CDR2 FYNNEI. In DNA, the CDR3 is TGTGCCAGCAGGAGGGACAGGGCTTTTAACTATGGCTACACCTTC. It encodes CASRRDRAFNYGYTF.

In DNA, the CDR3 is TGTGCCAGCAGCTCCCCCGGGGGGGCTGCTGAGACCCAGTACTTC. It codes for CASSSPGGAAETQYF. The gene calls are TRBV7-9 and TRBJ2-5; 8 bases align to TRBD2. The CDR3 runs 15 residues. The V gene's germline CDR1 is SEHNR and CDR2 FQNEAQ (reference sequence). The J segment lost 5 bases and the V segment lost 4 bases, leaving 9 bases of the junction unmatched.

The J gene is TRBJ2-1, the V gene TRBV19; D remains unclear. Germline assignment: CDR1 LNHDA and CDR2 SQIVND (reference sequence). The CDR3 length is 15 residues. The V end was cut by 1 base, the J end by 8 bases, with 15 bases between. The CDR3 spells CASSIGLDTHYEQFF. Here the CDR3 DNA reads TGTGCCAGTAGTATAGGGCTAGATACCCATTATGAGCAGTTCTTC.

J is TRBJ2-1 and V is TRBV19, with a possible D match to TRBD1 (6 bases). Germline V gives CDR1 LNHDA, CDR2 SQIVND (reference sequence). V lost 0 bases and J lost 4, with 13 bases in between. This CDR3 is built from 16 residues. The CDR3: CASSIDYLGQYNEQFF. The CDR3 DNA reads as TGTGCCAGTAGTATAGATTATTTAGGACAGTACAATGAGCAGTTCTTC.

The CDR3 spells CASSLIPRLTGNYNSPLHF. In DNA form, the CDR3 reads TGTGCCAGCAGCCTAATTCCGAGATTGACAGGAAACTATAATTCACCCCTCCACTTT. The J gene is TRBJ1-6, the V gene TRBV11-2, with D possibly being TRBD1 (6 bases). Germline V gene lookup returns CDR1 SGHAT and CDR2 FQNNGV. Trimming took 5 bases from V and 3 from J, leaving 23 bases between them. The CDR3 sequence is 19 residues long.

J is TRBJ1-4 and V is TRBV5-5; TRBD1 matches 11 bases. The CDR3 is 15 residues long. Trimming cost V 6 bases and J 7 bases; bases outside gene matches: 8. The V gene's germline CDR1 is SGHKS and CDR2 YYEKEE (reference sequence). The CDR3 bases are TGTGCCAGCAACGTCCCCGGGACAGGGGGTGAAAAACTGTTTTTT. Its protein product is CASNVPGTGGEKLFF.

DNA for the CDR3: TGTGCCAGCAGTTACTCATTGAACAGAGATAATTCACCCCTCCACTTT. Protein product: CASSYSLNRDNSPLHF. The rearrangement links TRBV6-5 to TRBJ1-6; no definite D call. Trimming pared 0 bases from V and 5 bases from J, leaving 11 bases between. CDR1 and CDR2 from the germline V gene are MNHEY and SVGAGI. This CDR3 region has 16 residues.